Reported below is one T cell receptor (beta chain). The antigen is unknown. The data originate from a study of cytomegalovirus exposure and HLA in healthy donors. Overall study findings and caveats: CMV serostatus stood as the only immune exposure information on hand. Versus the roughly 700-donor mean, an Asian-associated ancestry cluster reportedly showed fewer N-insertions in a later analysis. HLA restriction was apparent for most CMV-associated TCR beta chains in a later analysis.

The study ran its PCR with 60 Vbeta and 13 Jbeta primers. Data came from immunoSEQ multiplex PCR; TCRdb stores just in-frame clones and leaves some out. Here the sample spans over 110,000 clones, less than 80% being singletons. The CDR3 has 16 amino acids. J gave up 4 bases and V 0 bases, and 4 bases lay outside the gene matches. Germline V gives CDR1 KGHSH, CDR2 LQKENI. Sample: PBMCs. The chain carries TRBV18 and TRBJ1-5; 9 bases fit TRBD1. The source of this sequence is a woman aged 45-60 years in good health and CMV-seropositive. In nucleotides, the CDR3 is TGTGCCAGCTCACCACCGCTGGGACAGGGAAATCAGCCCCAGCATTTT. This gives the protein CASSPPLGQGNQPQHF.